The T cell receptor (beta chain) described here comes from a study of human T cells and chemical hapten exposure. About the study: For sensitization, 2% DPC was applied to a 2 cm by 2 cm patch of upper inner arm skin.

This clonotype has only a few counts. Time point denoted: patch test 1, 2 weeks after DPC sensitization. Treatment noted: therapeutic diphenylcyclopropenone sensitization with weekly scalp DPC. Via MiXCR, TCRdb re-called the RACE reads, giving one row per CDR3 protein. The sample lists fewer than 150,000 distinct CDR3 sequences, roughly 15% occurring once. The receptor was isolated from a man in his late teens or twenties with alopecia areata. Some clones in this sample may be carry-over from other donors' samples. The sequencing here drew on whole blood, taken in connection with sensitization to the hapten diphenylcyclopropenone (DPC).

The CDR3: CASTPENTEAFF. The CDR3 nucleotides are TGTGCCAGCACCCCTGAGAACACTGAAGCTTTCTTT. The gene calls are TRBV7-9 and TRBJ1-1; D unresolved. The germline V gene has CDR1 SEHNR and CDR2 FQNEAQ (reference sequence). The V gene lost 7 bases and the J gene lost 1 base, with 7 bases spanning the gap. The CDR3 is 12 amino acids. The full variable domain, rest sourced from reference TRBV7-9 and TRBJ1-1, is DTGVSQNPRHKITKRGQNVTFRCDPISEHNRLYWYRQTLGQGPEFLTYFQNEAQLEKSRLLSDRFSAERPKGSFSTLEIQRTEQGDSAMYLCASTPENTEAFFGQGTRLTVV.